These 24 T cell receptor beta chains originate from one sample sequenced in a study of blood T cell repertoires in COVID-19. Method: immunoSEQ multiplex PCR; TCRdb's copy keeps in-frame clones and lacks some. The table records about 200,000 clones, more than 75% of them present only once. Input material: PBMCs or T cells enriched from blood (not recorded which). The origin of the receptors is a man aged 35 to 55 with acute COVID-19.

The chain recombines TRBV7-8 with TRBJ2-2; no reliable D call. This CDR3 comprises 17 residues. CDR1 SGHVS and CDR2 FQNEAQ come from the germline V gene. Trimming removed 1 base from V and 3 bases from J, with 15 bases in between. The CDR3 reads CASSLGRRQPYTGELFF. The CDR3 DNA follows: TGTGCCAGCAGCTTAGGGCGCAGACAACCTTACACCGGGGAGCTGTTTTTT.

This chain uses TRBV7-9 with TRBJ1-5; no reliable D call. V dropped 3 bases and J dropped 1 base, with 10 bases sitting between them. The CDR3 spans 15 residues. The germline gives CDR1 SEHNR, CDR2 FQNEAQ (reference sequence). As DNA, the CDR3 is TGTGCCAGCAGCTTCGGAGGGATAAGCAATCAGCCCCAGCATTTT. Amino acid sequence: CASSFGGISNQPQHF.

The V gene is TRBV20-1, the J gene TRBJ2-7; maybe TRBD2 (6 bases). Germline V gives CDR1 DFQATT, CDR2 SNEGSKA (reference sequence). Between the trimmed V and J ends, which lost 8 bases and 5 bases, there was a span of 13 bases. The CDR3 is 11 amino acids. The CDR3 DNA sequence: TGCAGTACCCGTAGCGGCCACGAGCAGTACTTC. It encodes CSTRSGHEQYF.

The chain has TRBV2 and TRBJ1-2; unclear D gene. Trimming pared 6 bases from V and 2 bases from J, leaving 4 bases between. Germline V gene sequence: CDR1 SNHLY, CDR2 FYNNEI. This CDR3 has 11 amino acids. CDR3 sequence (DNA): TGTGCCAGCAGCCAGAACTATGGCTACACCTTC. It encodes CASSQNYGYTF.

This clone was detected once. V and J are TRBV9 and TRBJ2-2; 12 nucleotides match TRBD2. Per the germline V gene, CDR1 is SGDLS and CDR2 is YYNGEE. There are 16 residues in the CDR3. J lost 7 bases, V lost 2 bases, and 6 bases had no gene match. CDR3 nucleotides: TGTGCCAGCAGCGTGACTAGCGGGAGTAGAGGCGGGGAGCTGTTTTTT. It translates to CASSVTSGSRGGELFF. Supplemented by reference TRBV9 and TRBJ2-2, the full variable domain reads DSGVTQTPKHLITATGQRVTLRCSPRSGDLSVYWYQQSLDQGLQFLIQYYNGEERAKGNILERFSAQQFPDLHSELNLSSLELGDSALYFCASSVTSGSRGGELFFGEGSRLTVL.

V gene TRBV9 combines with J gene TRBJ1-1; D is perhaps TRBD1 (6 bases). This CDR3 region has 15 residues. Between the trimmed V and J ends, which lost 3 bases and 4 bases, there was a span of 16 bases. Germline V gene sequence: CDR1 SGDLS, CDR2 YYNGEE. Here the CDR3 DNA reads TGTGCCAGCAGCGCCCGTCCCCAACAGGGCACTGAAGCTTTCTTT. This codes for CASSARPQQGTEAFF.

V usage is TRBV7-8 and J usage is TRBJ2-1; 7 bases are shared with TRBD2. Germline CDR1 SGHVS, CDR2 FQNEAQ. This CDR3 comprises 15 residues. The V and J ends lost 5 bases and 2 bases, in that order; junction bases with no gene match: 6. The DNA of the CDR3 is TGTGCCAGCAGCCGCGGGAGTCCCCCCTACAATGAGCAGTTCTTC. Encoded protein: CASSRGSPPYNEQFF.

This chain links TRBV4-3 with TRBJ2-3, with D unresolved. The germline V gene encodes CDR1 LGHNA and CDR2 YSLEER. The CDR3 has 13 amino acids. V lost 0 bases and J lost 10, with 11 bases in between. CDR3 residues: CASSQDKQYPQYF. Here the CDR3 DNA reads TGCGCCAGCAGCCAAGACAAACAGTACCCGCAGTATTTT.

The V and J genes are TRBV2 and TRBJ2-2; 9 bases agree with TRBD2. The J segment lost 4 bases and the V segment lost 3 bases, leaving 9 bases of the junction unmatched. This CDR3 has 17 residues. Germline lookup yields CDR1 SNHLY and CDR2 FYNNEI. CDR3 sequence: CASSDPTLTSGTGELFF. The CDR3, as DNA: TGTGCCAGCAGTGACCCCACCTTGACTAGCGGCACCGGGGAGCTGTTTTTT. Variable domain in full (rest from reference TRBV2 and TRBJ2-2): EPEVTQTPSHQVTQMGQEVILRCVPISNHLYFYWYRQILGQKVEFLVSFYNNEISEKSEIFDDQFSVERPDGSNFTLKIRSTKLEDSAMYFCASSDPTLTSGTGELFFGEGSRLTVL.

V and J are TRBV9 and TRBJ2-2, with no clear D. Germline V CDR1 and CDR2: SGDLS, YYNGEE. V lost 2 bases, J lost 0 bases, and 5 bases lay in between. The length of the CDR3 is 14 residues. CDR3 nucleotides: TGTGCCAGCAGCGTCGACTCGAACACCGGGGAGCTGTTTTTT. Translated, it gives CASSVDSNTGELFF.

The chain has TRBV28 and TRBJ1-2, with 7 bases that match TRBD1. CDR1 is MDHEN, CDR2 SYDVKM, per germline. With V trimmed by 6 bases and J by 8 bases, 9 bases remained unmatched. The CDR3 is 13 amino acids. In nucleotides, the CDR3 is TGTGCCAGCAGCATGGGGACAGTCCAAGGCTACACCTTC. This sequence encodes CASSMGTVQGYTF.

In this sample, this clone turned up once. V is TRBV7-3 and J is TRBJ2-2; D gene unclear. CDR3 length: 13 amino acids. V lost 6 bases to trimming and J lost 3 bases, with 8 bases between them. CDR1 and CDR2 from the germline V gene are SGHTA and FQGTGA. CDR3: CASRDSHTGELFF. Written as DNA, the CDR3 is TGTGCCAGCAGGGATAGCCACACCGGGGAGCTGTTTTTT.

The V and J genes are TRBV9 and TRBJ2-1, with 14 positions matching TRBD2. CDR1 and CDR2 (germline): SGDLS, YYNGEE. The CDR3 length is 15 residues. V lost 3 bases, J lost 6 bases, and 2 bases stayed unmatched. The CDR3 loop is CASSATSGRVNEQFF. In DNA, the CDR3 is TGTGCCAGCAGCGCGACTAGCGGGAGGGTCAATGAGCAGTTCTTC.

The V gene is TRBV11-3, the J gene TRBJ1-1; D is undetermined. The CDR3 is 13 amino acids. V was clipped by 5 bases and J by 5 bases, with 12 bases between them. Germline V gives CDR1 SGHNT, CDR2 YENEEA. CDR3 sequence (DNA): TGTGCCAGCAGCAAACGACCGGGGACTGAAGCTTTCTTT. This gives the protein CASSKRPGTEAFF.

This chain links TRBV24-1 with TRBJ2-1, with 9 positions matching TRBD1. Per germline, CDR1 KGHDR and CDR2 SFDVKD. CDR3 length equals 13 residues. Losses at the gene ends were 9 bases for V and 15 bases for J; bases not matched to a gene: 14. DNA for the CDR3: TGTGCCACCGGCCCCCGGGACAGGGATATCCGGTTCTTC. Its protein is CATGPRDRDIRFF.

The V gene is TRBV3-1 (or the pseudogene TRBV3-2), the J gene TRBJ2-1; 14 bases map to TRBD2. Looked up from germline, CDR1 is LGHDT and CDR2 is YNNKEL (reference sequence). V dropped 1 base and J dropped 7; count of bases not matched to a gene: 9. The CDR3 contains 18 residues. The DNA of the CDR3 is TGTGCCAGCAGCCAAGTCCGTACCGGGACTAGCGGGAGAAATGAGCAGTTCTTC. Protein: CASSQVRTGTSGRNEQFF.

The chain employs TRBV11-2 and TRBJ2-2; 9 bases match TRBD2. The trim removed 5 bases at V and 0 bases at J, leaving 10 bases unmatched. Germline values: CDR1 SGHAT, CDR2 FQNNGV. The CDR3 runs 18 residues. The CDR3 loop is CASSPIGSGGANTGELFF. Here the CDR3 DNA reads TGTGCCAGCAGCCCTATTGGTAGCGGGGGCGCGAACACCGGGGAGCTGTTTTTT.

This chain joins TRBV6-5 and TRBJ2-2, with 8 bases matching TRBD1. The V and J ends lost 10 bases and 7 bases, in that order; junction bases with no gene match: 8. Germline loops: CDR1 MNHEY, CDR2 SVGAGI. This CDR3 has 13 amino acids. The CDR3 DNA sequence: TGTGCCACCGAGGACAGGGCGGTCGGGGAGCTGTTTTTT. Amino acid sequence: CATEDRAVGELFF.

This sequence joins TRBV6-2 or TRBV6-3 and TRBJ2-1; the D gene is possibly TRBD2 (5 bases). Germline lookup yields CDR1 MNHEY and CDR2 SVGEGT. The V end was cut by 2 bases, the J end by 11 bases, with 10 bases between. The CDR3 sequence is 12 residues long. The chain's CDR3 is CASSYQDWKQFF. DNA of the CDR3: TGTGCCAGCAGTTACCAGGACTGGAAGCAGTTCTTC.

The genes are TRBV28 and TRBJ1-5; D call uncertain. The CDR3 has 17 amino acids. V lost 10 bases and J lost 0, with 22 bases in between. Per the germline V gene, CDR1 is MDHEN and CDR2 is SYDVKM. The CDR3 reads CANRPETEGYSNQPQHF. The CDR3 DNA follows: TGTGCCAACAGACCAGAAACAGAAGGATATAGCAATCAGCCCCAGCATTTT.

V and J are TRBV19 and TRBJ1-5, with unresolved D. CDR3 length equals 16 residues. Germline V gene data show CDR1 as LNHDA and CDR2 as SQIVND (reference sequence). V lost 7 bases, J lost 3 bases, and 19 bases lay in between. The CDR3 nucleotides read TGTGCCAGTACCCGAGGAGGTTCGGGTCCCAATCAGCCCCAGCATTTT. As protein: CASTRGGSGPNQPQHF.

The chain combines TRBV11-2 with TRBJ2-1; a weak D match, TRBD2 (7 bases). Trimming left V 4 bases short and J 10 bases short, with 23 bases between. CDR3 length: 16 amino acids. Germline CDR1 SGHAT, CDR2 FQNNGV. The CDR3 bases are TGTGCCAGCAGCTCCCTAGGGGGGAGGGCCCCCCCCGAGCAGTTCTTC. It is translated as CASSSLGGRAPPEQFF.

This chain joins TRBV2 and TRBJ1-2, with 7 bases identical to TRBD1. The germline CDR1 and CDR2 sequences are SNHLY and FYNNEI. The CDR3 is 12 amino acids. Trimming removed 5 bases from V and 8 bases from J; junction bases left unmatched: 5. The CDR3: CASSRGTAGYTF. In nucleotides, the CDR3 is TGTGCCAGCAGTAGGGGGACAGCCGGCTACACCTTC. Using reference TRBV2 and TRBJ1-2 for the parts outside the CDR3, the full variable domain is EPEVTQTPSHQVTQMGQEVILRCVPISNHLYFYWYRQILGQKVEFLVSFYNNEISEKSEIFDDQFSVERPDGSNFTLKIRSTKLEDSAMYFCASSRGTAGYTFGSGTRLTVV.

DNA of the CDR3: TGTGCCAGCAGCTTACTCGGGCCCGTCGGGGCAGATACGCAGTATTTT. Its translation: CASSLLGPVGADTQYF. This chain uses TRBV7-9 with TRBJ2-3; perhaps TRBD2 as D (5 bases). V gave up 2 bases and J gave up 4 bases, with 16 bases separating them. The V gene's germline CDR1 is SEHNR and CDR2 FQNEAQ (reference sequence). CDR3 length: 16 residues.